This T cell receptor beta chain was identified in a study of T-cell memory formation after mild COVID-19. Study summary: Largely donor-specific TCR clusters were found. Points from the study as a whole: Clones contracting over day 15 to 85 were CD4/CD8 balanced, with later expanders leaning CD4+. Memory cells collected pre-infection included some clones that later responded, suggesting cross-reactive memory joined.

Trimming pared 0 bases from V and 7 bases from J, leaving 11 bases between. The CDR3 is 15 residues long. Germline V gene sequence: CDR1 SGHRS, CDR2 YFSETQ. 5'RACE with constant-segment primers yielded barcoded, UMI-tagged TCR alpha and TCR beta cDNA libraries. TCRdb re-called the 5' RACE reads through MiXCR, storing one row per CDR3 protein. The sample has hundreds of thousands of distinct CDR3 sequences; roughly 14% are singletons. Comment on this clonotype: The antigen is unknown.

The sequence was obtained from a young man who had mild COVID-19 (a few samples of this study predate the infection). Cell type and time point are not known. V and J are TRBV5-1 and TRBJ1-6; D not resolved. Sequencing was done on a sample of PBMCs or a T cell subset sorted from them (not recorded which). Written as DNA, the CDR3 is TGCGCCAGCAGCTTGGCTTTTCAGCCAAATTCACCCCTCCACTTT. Protein: CASSLAFQPNSPLHF.